A selection of T cell receptor beta chains follows, all from one sample in a study of control samples from healthy donors and cancer patients. Clones were read by immunoSEQ multiplex PCR, and TCRdb kept only the in-frame ones, dropping some. In the table there are 40,000 to 55,000 clones, over 85% of which are singletons. Sequencing was carried out using PBMCs. Receptors were obtained from a man aged 40-55 years with colorectal cancer. The CDR3 runs from the conserved cysteine through the conserved F or W. Fields, in order: D gene, clone size, V gene, J gene, CDR3 DNA, CDR3 protein. D genes are given only for firm matches. Only some rows state a clone size, as once, few, many or a class for expanded clones.

>TRBD2|-|TRBV11-2|TRBJ2-7
TGTGCCAGCAGCCCGGGACTAGCGGGAGGATACGAGCAGTACTTC
CASSPGLAGGYEQYF
>TRBD1|-|TRBV2|TRBJ1-4
TGTGCCAGCAGTGTACAGGGGGCTCCCTCAAATGAAAAACTGTTTTTT
CASSVQGAPSNEKLFF
>TRBD2|-|TRBV15|TRBJ2-7
TGTGCCACCAGCAGAGATAGGCGGGGGTCCGGCCGTTCTAGTTACGAGCAGTACTTC
CATSRDRRGSGRSSYEQYF
>-|-|TRBV9|TRBJ2-7
TGTGCCAGCAGCGTAGGGGGGTCAAACGAGCAGTACTTC
CASSVGGSNEQYF
>-|-|TRBV9|TRBJ2-2
TGTGCCAGCAGCACGGGACGTCGGGCAGAAGTCACCGGGGAGCTGTTTTTT
CASSTGRRAEVTGELFF
>TRBD1|-|TRBV11-2|TRBJ2-7
TGTGCCAGCAGCTTAGGGACAGGCCAGTACTTC
CASSLGTGQYF
>-|-|TRBV12-1|TRBJ1-5
TGTGCCAGAGTGATAACAGGGGCACTCTTCAATCAGCCCCAGCATTTT
CARVITGALFNQPQHF
>TRBD2|-|TRBV5-1|TRBJ2-7
TGCGCCAGCAGCTCTGGGACTAGCTGGGCCTACGAGCAGTACTTC
CASSSGTSWAYEQYF
>-|-|TRBV27|TRBJ2-7
TGTGCCAGCAGTCTGACTAGCTCCTACGAGCAGTACTTC
CASSLTSSYEQYF
>-|-|TRBV27|TRBJ2-2
TGTGCCAGCAGTTCTCACCTCGGACTAAACACCGGGGAGCTGTTTTTT
CASSSHLGLNTGELFF
>-|few|TRBV4-1|TRBJ1-2
TGCGCCAGCAGCGGTCAGACCGCCTCCCCTAACTATGGCTACACCTTC
CASSGQTASPNYGYTF
>TRBD1|once|TRBV4-3|TRBJ1-2
TGCGCCAGCAGCCAAGATGGGACAGTAAACTATGGCTACACCTTC
CASSQDGTVNYGYTF
>TRBD2|-|TRBV10-3|TRBJ2-2
TGTGCCATCTCCGGGACTAGCGGGAGGAGCACCGGGGAGCTGTTTTTT
CAISGTSGRSTGELFF
>TRBD1|-|TRBV9|TRBJ1-1
TGTGCCAGCAGCGACCCGGGACAGGGGGCTGCTATGAACACTGAAGCTTTCTTT
CASSDPGQGAAMNTEAFF
>-|-|TRBV19|TRBJ1-1
TGTGCCAGTAGTCGATACAGGGTCGGCACTGAAGCTTTCTTT
CASSRYRVGTEAFF
>-|-|TRBV7-2|TRBJ2-1
TGTGCCAGCAGCACTTGGGGGTCCTACAATGAGCAGTTCTTC
CASSTWGSYNEQFF
>-|-|TRBV29-1|TRBJ1-1
TGCAGCGACCAGGGGAGTGTGACTGAAGCTTTCTTT
CSDQGSVTEAFF
>-|once|TRBV19|TRBJ1-1
TGTGCCAGTAGTATTTTGGGGGGAACTGAAGCTTTCTTT
CASSILGGTEAFF
>-|-|TRBV2|TRBJ2-1
TGTGCCGCCCTGGACGCGAGCTCCTACAATGAGCAGTTCTTC
CAALDASSYNEQFF
>TRBD1|-|TRBV7-3|TRBJ1-3
TGTGCCAGCAGCCCGACAGGGGCTGGAAACACCATATATTTT
CASSPTGAGNTIYF
>-|-|TRBV5-4|TRBJ2-7
TGTGCCAGCAGCTTACTTCCCTCCTACGAGCAGTACTTC
CASSLLPSYEQYF
>-|-|TRBV5-1|TRBJ2-3
TGCGCCAGCAGCTTGGAAGGGGCTGATACGCAGTATTTT
CASSLEGADTQYF
>-|-|TRBV5-4|TRBJ1-2
TGTGCCAGCAGCTTCTATACCTATGGCTACACCTTC
CASSFYTYGYTF
>TRBD2|-|TRBV27|TRBJ2-4
TGTGCCAGCAGTTTATACGAGTCCGGGGGGTCCAAAAACATTCAGTACTTC
CASSLYESGGSKNIQYF
>-|once|TRBV6-5|TRBJ1-1
TGTGCCAGCAGTTACTTGACAGGTATTGACACTGAAGCTTTCTTT
CASSYLTGIDTEAFF
>TRBD2|medium-sized|TRBV15|TRBJ2-7
TGTGCCACCAGCAGAACTAGCGGGACCTACTACGAGCAGTACTTC
CATSRTSGTYYEQYF
>TRBD1|-|TRBV9|TRBJ2-7
TGTGCCAGCAGCAACTGGGACAGGCAGGCGGAGCAGTACTTC
CASSNWDRQAEQYF
>-|-|TRBV30|TRBJ1-5
TGTGCCTGGAGTCCATATTTAGGGGCCAGGATTCAGCCCCAGCATTTT
CAWSPYLGARIQPQHF
>-|-|TRBV7-9|TRBJ1-1
TGTGCCAGCAGCTCTAGCTGGACGGGGGGCAGGGGAGTCGGCACTGAAGCTTTCTTT
CASSSSWTGGRGVGTEAFF
>-|-|TRBV6-4|TRBJ2-7
TGTGCCAGCAGTGACTGGAGACAAAGCTCAACCTACGAGCAGTACTTC
CASSDWRQSSTYEQYF
>TRBD1|-|TRBV5-1|TRBJ2-7
TGCGCCAGTTACCCGGGACAGGGAAACCACGAGCAGTACTTC
CASYPGQGNHEQYF
>-|-|TRBV30|TRBJ2-7
TGTGCCTGGAAATCCGGGCGGACATACGAGCAGTACTTC
CAWKSGRTYEQYF
>-|-|TRBV11-3|TRBJ2-7
TGTGCCAGCAGCGCCAGGTCCTACGAGCAGTACTTC
CASSARSYEQYF
>-|-|TRBV11-3|TRBJ2-7
TGTGCCAGCAGCGCGGGGTTCTACGAGCAGTACTTC
CASSAGFYEQYF
>TRBD1|few|TRBV6-5|TRBJ1-4
TGTGCCAGCAGTCCGGACAGGGTGAGCGAAAAACTGTTTTTT
CASSPDRVSEKLFF
>-|-|TRBV19|TRBJ1-5
TGTGCCAGTAGTCCCCGACAGGATAGCAATCAGCCCCAGCATTTT
CASSPRQDSNQPQHF
>TRBD2|-|TRBV20-1|TRBJ2-7
TGCAGTGCTAGTCCTAGCGGGGATACCTACGAGCAGTACTTC
CSASPSGDTYEQYF
>-|-|TRBV21-1|TRBJ2-7
TGTGCCAGCAGCAACCGAGACCGCGAGCAGTACTTC
CASSNRDREQYF
>TRBD1|-|TRBV30|TRBJ1-1
TGTGCCTGGAGCACTCAGGGGGTCCTTAAGAGGAACACTGAAGCTTTCTTT
CAWSTQGVLKRNTEAFF
>TRBD1|few|TRBV2|TRBJ1-5
TGTGCCAGCCGACAGGGAAAGGAATTTGGCAATCAGCCCCAGCATTTT
CASRQGKEFGNQPQHF
>-|-|TRBV12-5|TRBJ1-1
TGTGCTAGTGGTTTGGCTGGCCGTGGGACGGGAAACACTGAAGCTTTCTTT
CASGLAGRGTGNTEAFF
>TRBD1|-|TRBV19|TRBJ2-7
TGTGCCAGTAGTATTTGGGCAGGGGGCTCCTACGAGCAGTACTTC
CASSIWAGGSYEQYF
>TRBD2|-|TRBV12-5|TRBJ2-7
TGTGCTAGTGGCCTTAGCGGGAGGGGTTTATACTACGAGCAGTACTTC
CASGLSGRGLYYEQYF
>TRBD2|-|TRBV5-6|TRBJ2-1
TGTGCCAGCAGCAACCTAGCGGACTACAATGAGCAGTTCTTC
CASSNLADYNEQFF
>-|once|TRBV7-9|TRBJ1-5
TGTGCCAGCAGCATTGGACGGAGTAATCAGCCCCAGCATTTT
CASSIGRSNQPQHF
>-|-|TRBV10-3|TRBJ2-7
TGTGCCATCAGGGTTGGGGTTGTGGGCCTAGTCAATACGTACTTC
CAIRVGVVGLVNTYF
>TRBD2|-|TRBV28|TRBJ2-4
TGTGCCAGCAGTTTACGGGGAGGGGCGACAGCCAAAAACATTCAGTACTTC
CASSLRGGATAKNIQYF
>-|-|TRBV29-1|TRBJ2-2
TGCAGCGTTGAAGAATTTGACACCGGGGAGCTGTTTTTT
CSVEEFDTGELFF
>TRBD1|once|TRBV28|TRBJ1-2
TGTGCCACCCCAGGGGGGACCGAGGACTATGGCTACACCTTC
CATPGGTEDYGYTF
>-|once|TRBV4-3|TRBJ2-7
TGCGCCAGCAGCCAAGATGCGCTTAGCTCCTACGAGCAGTACTTC
CASSQDALSSYEQYF
>TRBD1|-|TRBV9|TRBJ1-2
TGTGCCAGCAGCGTAGGAGGGACAGGGGCCACATCCAAGGGCTACACCTTC
CASSVGGTGATSKGYTF
>-|-|TRBV25-1|TRBJ2-1
TGTGCCAGCGGCGGGCAGGGAATGAACAATGAGCAGTTCTTC
CASGGQGMNNEQFF
>-|-|TRBV11-3|TRBJ1-2
TGTGCCAGCAGTCCAAGAAGAGGGGACCGTAACTATGGCTACACCTTC
CASSPRRGDRNYGYTF
>TRBD1|-|TRBV29-1|TRBJ1-1
TGCAGCGTCCTGACAGGGAGGTTCGCTGAAGCTTTCTTT
CSVLTGRFAEAFF
>-|-|TRBV28|TRBJ1-2
TGTGGGACCTACGGTCCGTTAAGGGGCTACACCTTC
CGTYGPLRGYTF
>-|once|TRBV3-1/TRBV3-2|TRBJ2-1
TGTGCCAGCAGCCAGGATTCGGAACTAGCCTACAATGAGCAGTTCTTC
CASSQDSELAYNEQFF
>-|-|TRBV9|TRBJ2-3
TGTGCCAGCAGCGTAGGCATTCGGGAGCCGCTCACAGATACGCAGTATTTT
CASSVGIREPLTDTQYF
>-|-|TRBV6-5|TRBJ2-7
TGTGCCAGCAGTCCCGGCTGGCTGGAGTATGGCGAGCAGTACTTC
CASSPGWLEYGEQYF